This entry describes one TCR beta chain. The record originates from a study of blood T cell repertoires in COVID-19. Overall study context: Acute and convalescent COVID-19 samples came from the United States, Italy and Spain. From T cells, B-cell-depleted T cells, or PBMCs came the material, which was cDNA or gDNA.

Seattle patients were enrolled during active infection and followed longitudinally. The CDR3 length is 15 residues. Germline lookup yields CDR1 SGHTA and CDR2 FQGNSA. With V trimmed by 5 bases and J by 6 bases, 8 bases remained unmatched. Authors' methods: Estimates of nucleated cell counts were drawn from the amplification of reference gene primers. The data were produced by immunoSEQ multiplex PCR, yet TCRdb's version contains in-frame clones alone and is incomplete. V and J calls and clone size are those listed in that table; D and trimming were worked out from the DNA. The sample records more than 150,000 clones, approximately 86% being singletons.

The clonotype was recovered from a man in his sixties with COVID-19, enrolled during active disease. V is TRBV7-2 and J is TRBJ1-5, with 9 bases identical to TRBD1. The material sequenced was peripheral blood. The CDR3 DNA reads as TGTGCCAGCAGCGTCGACAGGGGGATGGGTCAGCCCCAGCATTTT. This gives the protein CASSVDRGMGQPQHF. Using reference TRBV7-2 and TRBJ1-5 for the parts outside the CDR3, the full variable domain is GAGVSQSPSNKVTEKGKDVELRCDPISGHTALYWYRQSLGQGLEFLIYFQGNSAPDKSGLPSDRFSAERTGGSVSTLTIQRTQQEDSAVYLCASSVDRGMGQPQHFGDGTRLSIL.